This T cell receptor (beta chain) was retrieved from a study of T-cell memory formation after mild COVID-19. Study overall: Most TCR clusters belonged to a single donor. General study points: Researchers could not confirm that second-wave clones peaking on day 37 targeted SARS-CoV-2. Some SARS-CoV-2-responding clones were already detected in memory before infection.

On this clonotype itself: What it binds is unknown.

TCRdb re-analysed the 5' RACE reads in MiXCR, keeping a single row per CDR3 protein. Here the sample spans hundreds of thousands of distinct CDR3 sequences, around 28% being singletons. The material sequenced was PBMCs or a T cell subset sorted from them (not recorded which). The receptor comes from an adult woman who had mild COVID-19 (a few samples of this study predate the infection). Cell type and time point are not known.

The CDR3 DNA follows: TGTGCCAGCAGTGAAGCGCTTCTGACAGGATTCCTCTCCTACGAGCAGTACTTC. This sequence encodes CASSEALLTGFLSYEQYF. The chain combines TRBV6-1 with TRBJ2-7; D is possibly TRBD1 (6 bases). Per germline, CDR1 MNHNS and CDR2 SASEGT. The CDR3 is made up of 18 amino acids. V lost 0 bases, J lost 0 bases, and 18 bases lay in between.